Below are 15 T cell receptor beta chains sequenced from a single sample in a study of T cell repertoires in aging, cancer and after chemotherapy. Multiplex touch-down PCR with TRB-A/B primers amplified rearranged V-D-J TRB sequences. TCRdb passed the multiplex PCR reads through MiXCR, listing each CDR3 protein once. The data contain 13,000 or so distinct CDR3 sequences, roughly 26% of them singletons. Amplification of TCR beta used genomic DNA extracted from peripheral blood. Sequencing input: blood. The receptors here all came from a human donor in good health.

This clonotype was found a few times. The V gene is TRBV7-2, the J gene TRBJ1-6, with no clear D. Trimming stripped 5 bases from V and 0 bases from J, with 5 bases between. The CDR3 runs to 14 residues. Germline CDR1 is SGHTA and CDR2 is FQGNSA. CDR3 DNA sequence: TGTGCCAGCAGCCTCAGCTCCTATAATTCACCCCTCCACTTT. The encoded protein is CASSLSSYNSPLHF.

Worth noting for this clonotype: One end of the junction fails to match germline, which may point to a read error. The rearrangement joins TRBV4-3 to TRBJ1-3, with D tentatively TRBD1 (5 bases). The V gene's germline CDR1 is LGHNA and CDR2 YSLEER. This CDR3 spans 15 amino acids. CDR3 bases: TGTGCCAGCAGCCTTCCCTCAGGGTCAGGAAACACCATATATTTT. It encodes CASSLPSGSGNTIYF.

The sample holds a few counts of this clonotype. The rearrangement links TRBV4-2 to TRBJ1-5, with TRBD1 identical over 9 bases. The CDR3 sequence is 16 residues long. Germline V gene sequence: CDR1 LGHNA, CDR2 YNFKEQ. Trimming at V came to 0 bases and at J to 0 bases, leaving 0 bases not matched to a gene. The CDR3 is CASSQEQGASNQPQHF. In DNA form, the CDR3 reads TGTGCCAGCAGCCAAGAACAGGGGGCTAGCAATCAGCCCCAGCATTTT.

The V and J genes are TRBV11-2 and TRBJ1-2, with 8 positions matching TRBD1. The CDR3 spans 17 residues. Trimming took 5 bases from V and 3 from J; bases not matched to a gene: 14. CDR1 is SGHAT, CDR2 FQNNGV, per germline. The CDR3 is CASSLGIATGAYYGYTF. CDR3 in DNA: TGTGCCAGCAGCCTGGGGATCGCGACAGGGGCGTACTATGGCTACACCTTC.

The table lists this clonotype with a few counts. This chain uses TRBV5-5 with TRBJ2-3; the D gene could be TRBD1 or TRBD2 (6 bases each). The CDR3 length is 14 residues. The germline gives CDR1 SGHKS, CDR2 YYEKEE (reference sequence). The V gene lost 8 bases and the J gene lost 6 bases, with 19 bases spanning the gap. The CDR3 DNA sequence: TGTGCCAGTAGCCAAGAATGGGGGGCCGATACGCAGTATTTT. Protein: CASSQEWGADTQYF.

A few counts support this clonotype. The chain couples TRBV12-3 or TRBV12-4 to TRBJ1-4, with D unclear. Trimming took 5 bases from V and 1 from J, leaving 8 bases between them. CDR3 length: 14 residues. The CDR3 loop is CASSTSGTNEKLFF. In DNA form, the CDR3 reads TGTGCCAGCAGTACTTCAGGAACTAATGAAAAACTGTTTTTT.

The genes are TRBV25-1 and TRBJ1-2; no clear D. The germline V and J ends were trimmed by 0 bases and 2 bases, with 13 bases remaining between them. The CDR3 contains 16 residues. CDR1 MGHDK and CDR2 SYGVNS come from the germline V gene. The CDR3 sequence is CASSEYGEPSNYGYTF. The DNA for the CDR3 is TGTGCCAGCAGTGAATATGGGGAACCGTCCAACTATGGCTACACCTTC.

The V and J genes are TRBV7-3 and TRBJ1-2; 7 nucleotides match TRBD1. V was pared by 2 bases and J by 1 base, with 10 bases of the junction left unmatched. The V gene's germline CDR1 is SGHTA and CDR2 FQGTGA. The CDR3 totals 17 residues. The chain's CDR3 is CASSLGAYRDSNYGYTF. CDR3 DNA sequence: TGTGCCAGCAGCTTAGGGGCTTACCGGGACAGTAACTATGGCTACACCTTC. Supplemented by reference TRBV7-3 and TRBJ1-2, the full variable domain reads GAGVSQTPSNKVTEKGKYVELRCDPISGHTALYWYRQSLGQGPEFLIYFQGTGAADDSGLPNDRFFAVRPEGSVSTLKIQRTERGDSAVYLCASSLGAYRDSNYGYTFGSGTRLTVV.

This chain joins TRBV20-1 and TRBJ2-3; 11 bases map to TRBD2. The germline V gene encodes CDR1 DFQATT and CDR2 SNEGSKA (reference sequence). This CDR3 is built from 19 residues. With V trimmed by 1 base and J by 1 base, 13 bases remained unmatched. The CDR3 bases are TGCAGTGCTAGAGCCCTAGCGGGGGGCCCATCGATTCGCACAGATACGCAGTATTTT. This gives the protein CSARALAGGPSIRTDTQYF.

CDR3 sequence reads: CASRETGGISYEQYF. DNA of the CDR3: TGTGCCAGCAGAGAGACAGGGGGTATCTCCTACGAGCAGTACTTC. The rearrangement joins TRBV9 to TRBJ2-7; 9 bases align to TRBD1. The V segment lost 5 bases and the J segment 0 bases; nucleotides outside the gene matches: 6. The germline gives CDR1 SGDLS, CDR2 YYNGEE. The CDR3 contains 15 residues.

This clonotype was seen ten or more times. The genes are TRBV12-3 or TRBV12-4 and TRBJ1-2; TRBD1 matches at 8 bases. Losses at the gene ends were 4 bases for V and 5 bases for J; bases not matched to a gene: 3. The CDR3 covers 13 residues. The DNA for the CDR3 is TGTGCCAGCAGTTCCACAGGGGGGTATGGCTACACCTTC. Translated, it gives CASSSTGGYGYTF.

This clonotype was counted between two and nine times. The V and J genes are TRBV19 and TRBJ2-3; 8 positions match TRBD2. CDR1 is LNHDA, CDR2 SQIVND, per germline (reference sequence). This CDR3 contains 14 residues. Trimming at V came to 5 bases and at J to 0 bases, leaving 1 base not matched to a gene. The CDR3 DNA follows: TGTGCCAGTAGTCGGGGGGGGAGCACAGATACGCAGTATTTT. It yields the protein CASSRGGSTDTQYF.

This chain joins TRBV27 and TRBJ1-1; tentative D call: TRBD1 (5 bases). The CDR3 length is 13 residues. Germline V CDR1 and CDR2: MNHEY, SMNVEV (reference sequence). With 5 bases removed from V and 5 bases from J, the gap between germline ends came to 12 bases. CDR3 in DNA: TGTGCCAGCAGTGACCATGGGGGGACTGAAGCTTTCTTT. Translation gives CASSDHGGTEAFF.

The chain couples TRBV28 to TRBJ2-2; tentative D call: TRBD2 (6 bases). The CDR3 sequence is 13 residues long. In germline, CDR1 is MDHEN, CDR2 SYDVKM. The V end was cut by 8 bases, the J end by 7 bases, with 14 bases between. CDR3 in amino acids: CASLRREVGELFF. The CDR3 coding sequence is TGTGCCAGCCTAAGAAGGGAGGTCGGGGAGCTGTTTTTT.

This clonotype was observed a handful of times. This chain links TRBV19 with TRBJ1-6, with D maybe TRBD1 (6 bases). The CDR3 extends over 16 amino acids. Trimming shortened V by 5 bases and J by 2 bases, and 13 bases separated the two germline ends. Germline lookup yields CDR1 LNHDA and CDR2 SQIVND (reference sequence). The CDR3 coding sequence is TGTGCCAGTAGTTCGGACCGGGACACCTATAATTCACCCCTCCACTTT. As protein: CASSSDRDTYNSPLHF.